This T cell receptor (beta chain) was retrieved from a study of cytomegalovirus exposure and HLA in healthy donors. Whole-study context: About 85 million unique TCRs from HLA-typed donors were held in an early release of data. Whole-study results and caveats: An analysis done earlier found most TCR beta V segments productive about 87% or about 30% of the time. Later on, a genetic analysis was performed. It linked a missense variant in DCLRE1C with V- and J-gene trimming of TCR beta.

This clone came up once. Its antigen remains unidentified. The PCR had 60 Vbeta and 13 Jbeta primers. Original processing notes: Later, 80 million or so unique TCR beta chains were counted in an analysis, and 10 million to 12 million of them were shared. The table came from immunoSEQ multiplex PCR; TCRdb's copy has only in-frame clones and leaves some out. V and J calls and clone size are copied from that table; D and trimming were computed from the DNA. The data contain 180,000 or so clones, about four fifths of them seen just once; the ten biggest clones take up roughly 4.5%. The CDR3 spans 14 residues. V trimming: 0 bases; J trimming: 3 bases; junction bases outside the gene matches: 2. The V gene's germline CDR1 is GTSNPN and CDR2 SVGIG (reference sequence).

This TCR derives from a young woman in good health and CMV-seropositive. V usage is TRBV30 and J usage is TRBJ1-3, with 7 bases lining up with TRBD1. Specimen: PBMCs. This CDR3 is CAWSVGTDGNTIYF. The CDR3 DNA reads TGTGCCTGGAGTGTTGGGACAGATGGAAACACCATATATTTT.